This entry lists 13 T cell receptor beta chains sequenced from one sample in a study of PD-1 blockade in classical Hodgkin lymphoma. Only in-frame clones appear in the TCRdb table, and some are missing; sequencing was by immunoSEQ multiplex PCR. The sample holds fewer than 95,000 clones, 83% seen once. Time point of the sample: cycle 4 day 1 (C4D1), after more than five weeks of nivolumab. In every patient, relapse followed autologous stem cell transplantation, while exposure to brentuximab vedotin differed. This material consisted of peripheral blood mononuclear cells (PBMCs), taken before the fourth cycle of nivolumab. The origin of the receptors is a human donor with classical Hodgkin lymphoma.

This clone has only one observation. The chain recombines TRBV6-5 with TRBJ1-5, with TRBD1 matching 7 bases. Germline CDR1 is MNHEY and CDR2 is SVGAGI. The trim removed 5 bases at V and 6 bases at J, leaving 10 bases unmatched. The CDR3 has 15 residues. The CDR3 region has the DNA TGTGCCAGCAGTGTACAGGGGATAGCGGGTCAGCCCCAGCATTTT. Translating gives CASSVQGIAGQPQHF.

V usage is TRBV7-9 and J usage is TRBJ2-2; TRBD2 agrees at 8 bases. This CDR3 contains 17 residues. Germline values: CDR1 SEHNR, CDR2 FQNEAQ (reference sequence). With V trimmed by 5 bases and J by 7 bases, 15 bases remained unmatched. The CDR3 reads CASSPTGAGAQGGELFF. Here the CDR3 DNA reads TGTGCCAGCAGCCCCACGGGAGCGGGGGCCCAGGGCGGGGAGCTGTTTTTT.

V and J are TRBV27 and TRBJ1-5, with TRBD1 as a possible D gene (5 bases). Germline V lookup: CDR1 MNHEY, CDR2 SMNVEV (reference sequence). The CDR3 sequence is 14 residues long. Deletions cut 4 bases from V and 7 bases from J, with 14 bases between. DNA of the CDR3: TGTGCCAGCAGTTCGGCAGGTCGGGGCCAGCCCCAGCATTTT. Translated, it gives CASSSAGRGQPQHF.

V usage is TRBV7-3 and J usage is TRBJ1-1; D gene ambiguous. CDR1 is SGHTA, CDR2 FQGTGA, per germline. The CDR3 consists of 15 residues. With 1 base removed from V and 6 bases from J, the gap between germline ends came to 15 bases. Here the CDR3 DNA reads TGTGCCAGCAGCTTAATTGCGGTTGGGGAGTCTGAAGCTTTCTTT. Its translation: CASSLIAVGESEAFF.

The V and J genes are TRBV6-5 and TRBJ1-5, with a weak D call TRBD1 (5 bases). Germline V gene data show CDR1 as MNHEY and CDR2 as SVGAGI. The CDR3 has 13 amino acids. Trimming stripped 6 bases from V and 2 bases from J, with 8 bases between. CDR3 loop: CASRMTGNQPQHF. The DNA for the CDR3 is TGTGCCAGCAGGATGACAGGCAATCAGCCCCAGCATTTT.

This clone was seen just once. V usage is TRBV19 and J usage is TRBJ1-1; D is undetermined. Germline V gene data show CDR1 as LNHDA and CDR2 as SQIVND (reference sequence). CDR3 length: 14 residues. The V and J ends lost 2 bases and 4 bases respectively, with 11 bases between them. The CDR3: CASSIRRVGTEAFF. As DNA, the CDR3 is TGTGCCAGTAGTATACGCCGGGTGGGCACTGAAGCTTTCTTT.

The chain recombines TRBV19 with TRBJ2-3; D call uncertain. Germline V gene data show CDR1 as LNHDA and CDR2 as SQIVND (reference sequence). The length of the CDR3 is 16 residues. Between the trimmed V and J ends, which lost 3 bases and 2 bases, there was a span of 15 bases. The CDR3 sequence is CASSIRSVGITDTQYF. In nucleotides, the CDR3 is TGTGCCAGTAGTATCCGGAGTGTGGGGATCACAGATACGCAGTATTTT.

CDR3 nucleotide sequence: TGTGCCATCAGTGAGTCGAAAGATACGCAGTATTTT. This gives the protein CAISESKDTQYF. The chain carries TRBV10-3 and TRBJ2-3; D is ambiguous. CDR3 length: 12 residues. The V gene's germline CDR1 is ENHRY and CDR2 SYGVKD. The V and J ends lost 0 bases and 5 bases respectively, with 3 bases between them.

The V gene is TRBV19, the J gene TRBJ2-5, with 7 bases aligning to TRBD1. The J segment lost 4 bases and the V segment lost 5 bases, leaving 7 bases of the junction unmatched. Germline values: CDR1 LNHDA, CDR2 SQIVND (reference sequence). CDR3 length: 14 residues. For the CDR3, the DNA is TGTGCCAGTAGTGAGGGGGCGCAGGGAGAGACCCAGTACTTC. It codes for CASSEGAQGETQYF.

This chain connects TRBV19 to TRBJ2-1; 11 bases line up with TRBD2. Trimming took 6 bases from V and 7 from J; bases not matched to a gene: 2. CDR3 size: 13 residues. Germline CDR1 LNHDA, CDR2 SQIVND (reference sequence). The CDR3, as DNA: TGTGCCAGTAGGTCTAGCGGGAGGAATGAGCAGTTCTTC. Translation gives CASRSSGRNEQFF.

The rearrangement joins TRBV15 to TRBJ2-5, with 7 bases lining up with TRBD1. J gave up 7 bases and V 5 bases, and 10 bases lay outside the gene matches. The CDR3 runs 14 residues. Per the germline V gene, CDR1 is LNHNV and CDR2 is YYDKDF (reference sequence). DNA for the CDR3: TGTGCCACCAGCCCTGGGACAGTCCGGGCGACCCAGTACTTC. It encodes CATSPGTVRATQYF.

The chain recombines TRBV14 with TRBJ2-4; 8 bases map to TRBD1. The trim removed 1 base at V and 0 bases at J, leaving 11 bases unmatched. The CDR3 runs to 19 residues. Germline V gene sequence: CDR1 SGHDN, CDR2 FVKESK. For the CDR3, the DNA is TGTGCCAGCAGCCAAGTATCTTTCAGGGGGCACCCAGCCAAAAACATTCAGTACTTC. Encoded protein: CASSQVSFRGHPAKNIQYF.

The chain employs TRBV29-1 and TRBJ1-3; D is perhaps TRBD1 (5 bases). The V and J ends lost 4 bases and 4 bases respectively, with 11 bases between them. The germline CDR1 and CDR2 sequences are SQVTM and ANQGSEA. The CDR3 runs 13 residues. The CDR3 loop reads CSVGGGRGNTIYF. Written as DNA, the CDR3 is TGCAGCGTTGGGGGGGGTCGGGGAAACACCATATATTTT.